This is a list of T cell receptor beta chains from one sample in a study of vaccination effects on CD4 cells after COVID-19. The repertoire was sequenced with immunoSEQ multiplex PCR; TCRdb's copy has only in-frame clones and lacks some. The sample has 45,000 to 70,000 clones, around 82% seen once. These TCRs are of unknown antigen specificity. Specimen: CD4+ T cells from PBMCs cultured with HIV peptides, collected before COVID-19 vaccination. All receptors derive from a human donor who had a prior SARS-CoV-2 infection. The CDR3 runs from the conserved cysteine through the conserved F or W. A D gene is named only where the DNA matches it firmly. Clone size is not always given. Where it is, it says once, few, many or a class for expanded clones.

. TRBJ1-1 TRBV4-1 . CASSHRGPSNTEAFF TGCGCCAGCAGCCATAGGGGACCGTCGAACACTGAAGCTTTCTTT
. TRBJ2-1 TRBV29-1 few CSVPLLAPNEQFF TGCAGCGTGCCTCTTTTAGCCCCCAATGAGCAGTTCTTC
. TRBJ1-1 TRBV5-5 . CASSLLGPEKAFF TGTGCCAGCAGCTTGTTGGGACCCGAAAAAGCTTTCTTT
TRBD1 TRBJ1-6 TRBV9 . CASSAQGGYNSPLHF TGTGCCAGCAGCGCACAGGGGGGGTATAATTCACCCCTCCACTTT
. TRBJ2-2 TRBV29-1 few CSVVYYTGELFF TGCAGCGTCGTCTACTACACCGGGGAGCTGTTTTTT
. TRBJ2-1 TRBV12-1 . CASSLSKGGGSGGVNEQFF TGTGCCAGCAGCCTGTCCAAGGGGGGAGGTAGCGGGGGGGTTAATGAGCAGTTCTTC
TRBD1 TRBJ1-4 TRBV9 few CASSAWDRGHEKLFF TGTGCCAGCAGCGCCTGGGACAGGGGTCATGAAAAACTGTTTTTT
. TRBJ2-3 TRBV6-1 . CASSEVVGGDTQYF TGTGCCAGCAGTGAAGTCGTAGGGGGAGATACGCAGTATTTT
. TRBJ2-7 TRBV5-1 . CASSFSPTSYEQYF TGCGCCAGCAGCTTTAGCCCTACATCCTACGAGCAGTACTTC
. TRBJ2-1 TRBV2 . CASSEVPGGGFF TGTGCCAGCAGTGAAGTTCCAGGGGGGGGGTTCTTC
. TRBJ2-7 TRBV13 few CASSLGETALEQYF TGTGCCAGCAGCTTAGGCGAGACGGCTCTCGAGCAGTACTTC
TRBD2 TRBJ2-7 TRBV10-2 once CASRGRGGTTYTSGRGRFFYEQYF TGCGCCAGCAGGGGGCGAGGGGGGACTACGTACACGAGCGGGAGAGGTAGATTCTTCTACGAGCAGTACTTC
TRBD2 TRBJ2-3 TRBV11-3 once CASSPRRGGRGGDTQYF TGTGCCAGCAGCCCACGGCGGGGGGGCAGAGGGGGAGATACGCAGTATTTT
. TRBJ2-1 TRBV3-1/TRBV3-2 . CASSQEVGYNEQFF TGTGCCAGCAGCCAAGAGGTGGGATACAATGAGCAGTTCTTC
. TRBJ2-7 TRBV4-3 . CASSQVNWGLGEQYF TGCGCCAGCAGCCAAGTGAATTGGGGGTTGGGCGAGCAGTACTTC
. TRBJ1-2 TRBV2 . CASSKLRTDLDYGYTF TGTGCCAGCAGTAAACTAAGGACGGATCTTGACTATGGCTACACCTTC
. TRBJ2-2 TRBV7-8 . CASSLAGHDSYTGELFF TGTGCCAGCAGCTTAGCAGGCCATGACTCTTACACCGGGGAGCTGTTTTTT
. TRBJ2-3 TRBV15 . CATSSQYVGVRDTQYF TGTGCCACCAGCAGCCAATACGTAGGGGTAAGAGATACGCAGTATTTT
. TRBJ2-4 TRBV21-1 once CASNQGCGTTLAKNIQYF TGTGCCAGCAATCAGGGGTGCGGGACAACATTAGCCAAAAACATTCAGTACTTC
. TRBJ1-1 TRBV6-5 . CATNRANTEAFF TGTGCCACAAACAGGGCGAACACTGAAGCTTTCTTT
. TRBJ2-7 TRBV5-1 . CASSSGHMFEQYF TGCGCCAGCAGCTCGGGACATATGTTCGAGCAGTACTTC
. TRBJ2-5 TRBV2 . CASSELAQGVEYF TGTGCCAGCAGTGAGCTGGCACAGGGAGTGGAGTACTTC
TRBD1 TRBJ1-1 TRBV5-4 . CASRPGQGDIGNTEAFF TGTGCCAGCAGACCCGGACAGGGTGACATCGGGAACACTGAAGCTTTCTTT
TRBD2 TRBJ2-1 TRBV4-1 . CASSQISGGRNEQFF TGCGCCAGCAGCCAGATTAGCGGGGGGCGAAATGAGCAGTTCTTC
. TRBJ1-2 TRBV5-8 . CASSLKATRGYTF TGTGCCAGCAGCTTGAAGGCAACGCGGGGCTACACCTTC